This TCR beta chain is drawn from a study of T-cell memory formation after mild COVID-19. Study-wide points: Clones shrinking from day 15 to 85 showed even CD4/CD8 mixes; later expanders tilted CD4+. Contracting CD8+ clones were enriched in EMRA, CD4+ mainly in CM and EM.

The V and J ends lost 4 bases and 3 bases, in that order; junction bases with no gene match: 9. The CDR3 is 16 amino acids. The germline gives CDR1 SGHAT, CDR2 FQNNGV. This clonotype came up many times. Its antigen is currently unknown. TCRdb reprocessed the 5' RACE reads with MiXCR, giving one entry per CDR3 protein. Of 150,000 to 200,000 distinct CDR3 sequences in the sample, about 14% were seen once. The specimen sequenced was PBMCs or a T cell subset sorted from them (not recorded which). The receptor comes from an adult woman who had mild COVID-19 (a few samples of this study predate the infection). Cell type and time point are not known. The V call is TRBV11-2, the J call TRBJ2-1; 7 bases line up with TRBD1. The CDR3 loop is CASSSETGVNYNEQFF. CDR3 DNA sequence: TGTGCCAGCAGCTCCGAAACAGGGGTGAACTACAATGAGCAGTTCTTC.